These T cell receptor beta chains were read from a single sample in a study of CD8 T cells in Susac syndrome. MiXCR, run by TCRdb on the immunoSEQ multiplex PCR reads, gives a single entry per CDR3 protein. The sample includes approximately 300,000 distinct CDR3 sequences, approximately 90% of them seen just once. Source material: CD8+ T cells from PBMCs. These receptors came from a human donor with multiple sclerosis. The CDR3 runs from the conserved cysteine through the conserved F or W. A D gene is named only where the DNA matches it firmly.

>TRBV7-9|.|TRBJ1-2
TGTGCCAGCAGCACCCCCAGAGGGATTATTAATGGCTACACCTTC
CASSTPRGIINGYTF
>TRBV19|.|TRBJ2-7
TGTGCCAGTAGTCCTGCAAACAGGGCTTCCTACGAGCAGTACTTC
CASSPANRASYEQYF
>TRBV28|.|TRBJ2-7
TGTGCCAGCAGTTTGATAGGGGGGCTTACCGAGCAGTACTTC
CASSLIGGLTEQYF
>TRBV7-9|.|TRBJ1-1
TGTGCCAGCAGCTTAGGAGTTGGGGCACTTGACGGAGCTTTCTTT
CASSLGVGALDGAFF
>TRBV7-9|TRBD1|TRBJ2-2
TGTGCCAGCAGGCATCGGGACAGGGGGAACACCGGGGAGCTGTTTTTT
CASRHRDRGNTGELFF
>TRBV4-1|TRBD2|TRBJ2-7
TGCGCCAGCAGCCACGGGCCAGCGGGGGGCTACGAGCAGTACTTC
CASSHGPAGGYEQYF
>TRBV28|.|TRBJ2-1
TGTGCCAGCAGTCCATCAACCGAGAGGTCCTACAATGAGCAGTTCTTC
CASSPSTERSYNEQFF
>TRBV7-9|TRBD1|TRBJ2-6
TGTGCCAGCAGGCCGGGACAGGCCCCCCCTGGGGCCAACGTCCTGACTTTC
CASRPGQAPPGANVLTF
>TRBV4-3|.|TRBJ2-3
TGCGCCAGCAGCCAAGGCCCACCTAGCACAGATACGCAGTATTTT
CASSQGPPSTDTQYF
>TRBV4-1|.|TRBJ1-1
TGCGCCAGCAGCCAGCCGGGGGATTGGCGACACGAAGCTTTCTTT
CASSQPGDWRHEAFF
>TRBV30|TRBD2|TRBJ2-3
TGTGCCTGGAGTTCGGCGGGGGGGGATACGCAGTATTTT
CAWSSAGGDTQYF